This T cell receptor beta chain was captured in a study of cytomegalovirus exposure and HLA in healthy donors. Only in-frame clones appear in the TCRdb table, and some are missing; sequencing was by immunoSEQ multiplex PCR. Of about 140,000 clones in the sample, almost 85% were seen once. Points from the study as a whole: The study listed approximately 160 cytomegalovirus-associated TCR beta chains.

Concerning this clone itself: Its specificity is unknown.

The receptor's source is a woman aged 25-40 years in good health and CMV-seronegative. The sequenced sample was PBMCs.

CDR3 region: CASLRRGSSYEQYF. The DNA of the CDR3 is TGTGCCAGCTTAAGGCGGGGGAGCTCCTACGAGCAGTACTTC. This chain joins TRBV6-1 and TRBJ2-7; 7 bases match TRBD2. This CDR3 is built from 14 residues. Germline V gives CDR1 MNHNS, CDR2 SASEGT. J was trimmed by 0 bases and V by 8 bases; bases with no gene match: 7.